The 5 T cell receptor beta chains listed next were all sequenced from one sample in a study of blood T cell repertoires in COVID-19. Sequenced by immunoSEQ multiplex PCR; TCRdb stores in-frame clones only, minus some. The sample contains under 25,000 clones, 88% of which appear only once. The sequencing sample was made of peripheral blood. The receptors were gathered from a human donor in a cohort sampled during active COVID-19.

V and J are TRBV5-1 and TRBJ2-5, with 7 bases identical to TRBD2. CDR1 is SGHRS and CDR2 is YFSETQ in the germline V gene. This CDR3 comprises 14 residues. The junction had 4 bases not matched to a gene; V was cut back by 5 bases and J by 0 bases. In nucleotides, the CDR3 is TGCGCCAGCAGAGCCAGCGGGGACCAAGAGACCCAGTACTTC. This encodes CASRASGDQETQYF.

The chain has TRBV28 and TRBJ1-5, with 9 bases matching TRBD1. The CDR3 runs to 15 residues. Germline lookup yields CDR1 MDHEN and CDR2 SYDVKM. J lost 6 bases, V lost 2 bases, and 5 bases had no gene match. This CDR3 reads CASSLIGTGSQPQHF. CDR3 sequence (DNA): TGTGCCAGCAGTTTAATAGGGACAGGGAGTCAGCCCCAGCATTTT.

V usage is TRBV11-2 and J usage is TRBJ2-4; TRBD2 might be the D (6 bases). Germline V gene sequence: CDR1 SGHAT, CDR2 FQNNGV. The germline V and J ends were trimmed by 1 base and 6 bases, with 13 bases remaining between them. The CDR3 length is 15 residues. CDR3 coding DNA: TGTGCCAGCAGCTTAGCCGGGACTTTGGGAAACATTCAGTACTTC. Translation gives CASSLAGTLGNIQYF.

The chain joins TRBV5-1 to TRBJ2-3; 10 bases match TRBD2. The CDR3 loop spans 17 amino acids. Looked up from germline, CDR1 is SGHRS and CDR2 is YFSETQ. V was pared by 0 bases and J by 7 bases, with 11 bases of the junction left unmatched. CDR3: CASSLAPASGSKYTQYF. The CDR3 bases are TGCGCCAGCAGCTTGGCCCCGGCTAGCGGGAGCAAGTATACGCAGTATTTT.

V usage is TRBV12-3 or TRBV12-4 and J usage is TRBJ2-7; a weak D match, TRBD1 (5 bases). Trimming removed 2 bases from V and 3 bases from J, with 8 bases in between. CDR3 length: 13 amino acids. The CDR3, as DNA: TGTGCCAGCAGTTTAAGGGGAAGCTACGAGCAGTACTTC. Its translation is CASSLRGSYEQYF.